This T cell receptor (beta chain) was sequenced for a study of shared clonotypes between healthy human individuals. Study results and limitations: There were few donors, and this limited the genetic and exposure-history diversity represented.

Study donors comprised healthy, HIV-negative adults devoid of recent acute infection or vaccination. Nashville, Tennessee was home to all donors, who were Caucasian adults. Each unsorted sample relied on about 100 million PBMCs as its source of genomic DNA. The V end lost 3 bases, the J end lost 3 bases, and 18 bases lay between the germline ends. Germline CDR1 is KGHSH and CDR2 is LQKENI. The CDR3 extends over 16 amino acids. Sequenced by immunoSEQ multiplex PCR; TCRdb stores in-frame clones only, minus some. In the table there are about 470,000 clones, roughly 77% of which are singletons. A note on this clone: The target antigen is unknown.

The source is a woman aged 40-49 years in good health. Some clones in this sample may be carry-over from other donors' samples. The sample comprised PBMCs. The V and J genes are TRBV18 and TRBJ2-7, with D tentatively TRBD1 or TRBD2 (7 bases each). The CDR3 loop reads CASSPPPGRGGYEQYF. The CDR3 region has the DNA TGTGCCAGCTCACCCCCTCCGGGCAGGGGGGGCTACGAGCAGTACTTC.